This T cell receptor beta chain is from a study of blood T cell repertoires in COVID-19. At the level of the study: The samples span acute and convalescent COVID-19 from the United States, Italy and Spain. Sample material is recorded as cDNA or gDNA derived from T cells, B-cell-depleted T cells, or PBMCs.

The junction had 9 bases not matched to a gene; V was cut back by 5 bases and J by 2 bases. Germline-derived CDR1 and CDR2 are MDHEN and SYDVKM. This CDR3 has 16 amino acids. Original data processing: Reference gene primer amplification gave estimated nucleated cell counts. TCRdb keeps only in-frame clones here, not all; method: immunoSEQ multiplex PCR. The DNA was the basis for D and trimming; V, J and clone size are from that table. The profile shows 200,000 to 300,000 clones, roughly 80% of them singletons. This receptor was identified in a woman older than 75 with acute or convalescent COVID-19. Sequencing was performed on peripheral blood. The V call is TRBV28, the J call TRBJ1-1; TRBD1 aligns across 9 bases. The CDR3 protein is CASSPPPGQGNTEAFF. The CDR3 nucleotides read TGTGCCAGCAGTCCGCCTCCGGGACAGGGTAACACTGAAGCTTTCTTT. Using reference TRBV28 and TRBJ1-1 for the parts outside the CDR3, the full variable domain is DVKVTQSSRYLVKRTGEKVFLECVQDMDHENMFWYRQDPGLGLRLIYFSYDVKMKEKGDIPEGYSVSREKKERFSLILESASTNQTSMYLCASSPPPGQGNTEAFFGQGTRLTVV.